Reported below is one T cell receptor beta chain. What antigen it recognizes has not been identified. Base-call qualities are not available, and no considerably larger clone is one nucleotide away. For this chain, trimming is 10 bases at the V end and 6 bases at the J end, and the number of junction bases without a gene match is 17. Measured from the cysteine to the phenylalanine, the CDR3 is 16 residues long. Solely the CDR3 DNA is kept, with 48 bases framed from the first base. CDR1 and CDR2 are read off the germline V gene (reference sequence) as LNHDA and SQIVND. This specimen comes from a study of T cells in Graves' hyperthyroidism and ophthalmopathy (dated by TCRdb to the late 2010s). In the study overall: Peripheral blood was collected at initial diagnosis, before any treatment. To identify distinguishing TCR V-J signatures, a discovery cohort of about 95 patients was used, comprising 43 with Graves' ophthalmopathy and some 60 with stable Graves' hyperthyroidism. Prospective prediction of ophthalmopathy was tested in an independent validation cohort consisting of 18 to 20 hyperthyroidism patients and approximately 16 patients who later progressed to ophthalmopathy. The roughly 99 discovery patients were divided at random into training and test sets in a 7:3 ratio. In addition, the study compared T-cell repertoires in thyroid tissue and in blood from five to seven Graves' hyperthyroidism patients. After blood sampling, hyperthyroidism patients were treated with methimazole at a starting dose of 30 mg daily, and ophthalmopathy patients were treated with high-dose intravenous methylprednisolone. TCR Vbeta CDR3 sequencing of roughly 140 peripheral blood samples (43 ophthalmopathy, 75 to 85 hyperthyroidism and approximately 17 progressor patients) is reported in the paper. Results the study describes overall, beyond this receptor: No statistical method was used to fix the sample size in advance, and group allocation was not hidden from the investigators. Most expanded thyroid clonotypes (frequency above 0.001) were also found in blood, which suggests that blood repertoires may mirror thyroid immune responses. In validation, progression to ophthalmopathy was predicted by the model with almost 71% sensitivity and nearly 75% specificity, a median of about 6 months before onset. In cross-validation, a model built on a 13 V-J signature told ophthalmopathy apart from stable hyperthyroidism with 85% to 90% sensitivity and roughly 82% specificity, and in testing the same model reached 80%/75%.

A patient counted as having stable Graves' hyperthyroidism if no progression to ophthalmopathy occurred over 18 months of follow-up. The hyperthyroidism patients were between 18 and 65 years old and newly diagnosed, with a disease duration of less than 2 months. Exclusion was applied to patients with uncontrolled infections, other autoimmune diseases, pregnancy or lactation. Clinical symptoms, serum thyroxine and TRAb, thyroid ultrasound, and orbital computed tomography formed the basis for the diagnoses. PBMCs were separated from roughly 9.3 ml of fresh peripheral blood using Ficoll-Paque density gradient centrifugation. Trizol reagent was used to extract total RNA, and RNA quality was then checked on an Agilent 2100 Bioanalyzer. TCR beta CDR3 regions were amplified from RNA transcripts. The first round of RT-PCR for the TCR CDR3 was performed with the HTBI primer set and the Qiagen OneStep RT-PCR kit. Libraries were constructed in a second round of multiplex PCR, after which size selection and purification were performed. The libraries were sequenced on an Illumina HiSeq2000 using paired-end 100 bp reads. As for how the authors treated the data: SOAPnuke was used to process the raw data, removing reads that contained adapters or uncalled bases, had a mean Phred below 15, or lacked an exact match to the constant primer or identifier. High-quality paired reads were merged using COPE v1.2.5, and each unique nucleotide sequence was defined as a clonotype. Clonotypes were aligned to IMGT TRBV, TRBD and TRBJ reference segments using MiTCR v1.1. Only V-J combinations with frequency above 0.0001, covering roughly 99% of repertoires, were analysed. The TCS score was defined as the ratio of F50 (clonal expansion) to E x V (chaos), calculated using BLOSUM62-based TCRdist between CDR3 peptides within each V-J. Welch's t-statistics and random forest reduced roughly 540 V-J features to roughly 13, which were used in a naive Bayes classifier (R e1071). TCRdb reran the public reads through fastp at Q25 and MiXCR, keeping productive beta chains. Each CDR3 protein appears once, grouped with its most common genes and DNA. These V and J calls are TCRdb output, not the study's own analysis. The sample data list some 560,000 distinct CDR3 sequences, and 14% of these were observed just once. The top ten hold about 15% of the sample.

This receptor chain uses TRBV19 and TRBJ2-1; 8 bases in the junction line up with TRBD2. The material sequenced was blood. The origin of this receptor is a middle-aged woman with Graves' hyperthyroidism. Here the CDR3 is given as CATTSVLAGAFNEQFF. The nucleotide sequence is TGTGCCACTACCTCGGTTCTAGCGGGCGCATTCAATGAGCAGTTCTTC.